The subject of this entry is one T cell receptor (beta chain). As processed by the authors: Amplification from reference gene primers served as the basis for estimated nucleated cell counts. This table comes from immunoSEQ multiplex PCR, and its TCRdb copy is limited to in-frame clones, with some not included. V and J calls plus clone size are reproduced from that table; the DNA served to infer D and trimming. The sample contains roughly 280,000 clones, roughly 90% of which appear only once. These data are taken from a study of blood T cell repertoires in COVID-19. Seattle cases were enrolled at active infection and followed longitudinally. The clonotype was recovered from a woman in her 30s with COVID-19, enrolled during active disease. The material sequenced was peripheral blood.

In DNA, the CDR3 is TGTGCCAGCAGCCTATACGGGTCGCAAGCTTTCTTT. This translates into CASSLYGSQAFF. This chain connects TRBV6-5 to TRBJ1-1; D unresolved. The germline V gene encodes CDR1 MNHEY and CDR2 SVGAGI. Trimming stripped 6 bases from V and 9 bases from J, with 14 bases between. This CDR3 is built from 12 residues.